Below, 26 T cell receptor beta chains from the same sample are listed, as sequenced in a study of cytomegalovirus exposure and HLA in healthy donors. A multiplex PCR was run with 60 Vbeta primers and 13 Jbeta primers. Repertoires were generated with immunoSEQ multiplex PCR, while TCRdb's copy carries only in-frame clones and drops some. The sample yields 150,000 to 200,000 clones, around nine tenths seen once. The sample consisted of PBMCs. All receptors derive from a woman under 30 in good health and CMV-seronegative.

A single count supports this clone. The CDR3 DNA reads TGTGCCTGGAGCGGAACCGGGACAGCGGCAACTAATGAAAAACTGTTTTTT. Amino acid sequence: CAWSGTGTAATNEKLFF. The J gene is TRBJ1-4, the V gene TRBV30; 7 bases agree with TRBD1. J gave up 0 bases and V 3 bases, and 10 bases lay outside the gene matches. The CDR3 totals 17 residues. Germline CDR1 GTSNPN, CDR2 SVGIG (reference sequence).

The CDR3 DNA reads as TGTGCCAGCAGCTTGACTAGCGGGGGAGGGAGGGAGACCCAGTACTTC. Translating it yields CASSLTSGGGRETQYF. The chain combines TRBV7-6 with TRBJ2-5, with TRBD2 identical over 12 bases. V dropped 3 bases and J dropped 5; count of bases not matched to a gene: 7. There are 16 residues in the CDR3. CDR1 and CDR2 (germline): SGHVS, FNYEAQ.

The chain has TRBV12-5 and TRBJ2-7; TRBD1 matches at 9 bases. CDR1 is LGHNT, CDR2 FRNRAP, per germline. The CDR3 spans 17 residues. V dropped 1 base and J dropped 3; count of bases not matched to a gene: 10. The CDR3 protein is CASGLAFRDRVVYEQYF. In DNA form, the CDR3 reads TGTGCTAGTGGTTTGGCCTTCCGGGACAGGGTGGTCTACGAGCAGTACTTC.

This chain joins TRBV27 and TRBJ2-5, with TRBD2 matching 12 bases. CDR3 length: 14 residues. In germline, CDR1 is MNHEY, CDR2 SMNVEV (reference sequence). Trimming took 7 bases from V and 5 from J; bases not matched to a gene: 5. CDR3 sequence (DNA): TGTGCCAGCACCGCTAGCGGGGGGGCCGAGACCCAGTACTTC. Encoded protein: CASTASGGAETQYF.

The CDR3 loop is CASSYRGGLGVETQYF. In DNA, the CDR3 is TGTGCCAGCAGCTACCGGGGGGGACTCGGGGTTGAGACCCAGTACTTC. The rearrangement links TRBV7-2 to TRBJ2-5, with 8 bases fitting TRBD2. Germline V gives CDR1 SGHTA, CDR2 FQGNSA. CDR3 length: 16 amino acids. After removal of 4 bases from V and 5 bases from J, the junction contained 12 bases not matched to a gene.

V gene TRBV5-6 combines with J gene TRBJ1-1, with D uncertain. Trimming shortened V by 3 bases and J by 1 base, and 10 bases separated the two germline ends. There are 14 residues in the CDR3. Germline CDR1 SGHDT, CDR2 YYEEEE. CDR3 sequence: CASSSGRSNTEAFF. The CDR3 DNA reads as TGTGCCAGCAGCTCAGGCCGTTCGAACACTGAAGCTTTCTTT.

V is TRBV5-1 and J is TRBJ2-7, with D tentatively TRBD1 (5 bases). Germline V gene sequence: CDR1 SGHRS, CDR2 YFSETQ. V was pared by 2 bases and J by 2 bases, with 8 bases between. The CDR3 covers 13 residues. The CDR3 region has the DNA TGCGCCAGCAGCTTCGGACACACCTACGAGCAGTACTTC. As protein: CASSFGHTYEQYF.

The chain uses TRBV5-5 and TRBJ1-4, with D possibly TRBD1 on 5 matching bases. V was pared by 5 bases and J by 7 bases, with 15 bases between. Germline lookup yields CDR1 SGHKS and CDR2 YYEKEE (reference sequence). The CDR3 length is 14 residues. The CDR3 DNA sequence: TGTGCCAGCAGTCCGGACCCTAGGGGTGAAAAACTGTTTTTT. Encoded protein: CASSPDPRGEKLFF.

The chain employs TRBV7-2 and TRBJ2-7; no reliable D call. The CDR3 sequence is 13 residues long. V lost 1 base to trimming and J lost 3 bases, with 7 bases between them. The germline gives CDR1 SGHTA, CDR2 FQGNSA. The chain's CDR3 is CASSLGPIYEQYF. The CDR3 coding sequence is TGTGCCAGCAGCTTAGGGCCAATCTACGAGCAGTACTTC.

The CDR3 nucleotides read TGTGCCAGCATCATCCCCGGGGCCAACGTCCTGACTTTC. As protein: CASIIPGANVLTF. The chain couples TRBV5-4 to TRBJ2-6; D remains unclear. CDR1 is SGHNT and CDR2 is YYREEE in the germline V gene (reference sequence). This CDR3 has 13 residues. Trimming pared 6 bases from V and 4 bases from J, leaving 8 bases between.

CDR3 nucleotide sequence: TGTGCCAGTAGTTTCGACAGGGACTATGGCTACACCTTC. As protein: CASSFDRDYGYTF. This chain joins TRBV19 and TRBJ1-2; 7 bases line up with TRBD1. The CDR3 is made up of 13 amino acids. Germline V gene lookup returns CDR1 LNHDA and CDR2 SQIVND (reference sequence). V shed 5 bases, J shed 3 bases, and the junction held 3 bases outside the gene matches.

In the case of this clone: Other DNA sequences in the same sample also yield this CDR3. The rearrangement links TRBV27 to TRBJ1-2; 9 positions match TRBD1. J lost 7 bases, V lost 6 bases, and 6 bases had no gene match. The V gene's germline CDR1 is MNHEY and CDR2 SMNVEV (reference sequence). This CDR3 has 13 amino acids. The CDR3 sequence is CASSPQGAGGYTF. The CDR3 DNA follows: TGTGCCAGCAGCCCACAGGGGGCGGGTGGCTACACCTTC.

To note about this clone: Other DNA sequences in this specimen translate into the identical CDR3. The CDR3 region has the DNA TGTGCCAGCAGCCAGGACCGACAGGGAAAACGCACTGAAGCTTTCTTT. Protein: CASSQDRQGKRTEAFF. V and J are TRBV4-2 and TRBJ1-1; 7 nucleotides match TRBD1. From germline, CDR1 is LGHNA and CDR2 YNFKEQ. The CDR3 runs 16 residues. J gave up 4 bases and V 3 bases, and 11 bases lay outside the gene matches.

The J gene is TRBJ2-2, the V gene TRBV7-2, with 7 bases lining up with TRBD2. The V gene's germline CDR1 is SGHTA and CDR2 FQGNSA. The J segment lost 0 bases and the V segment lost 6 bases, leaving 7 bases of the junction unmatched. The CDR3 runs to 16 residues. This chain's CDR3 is CASRPLGLTNTGELFF. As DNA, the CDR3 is TGTGCCAGCAGACCATTGGGACTAACGAACACCGGGGAGCTGTTTTTT. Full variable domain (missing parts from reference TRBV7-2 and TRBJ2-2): GAGVSQSPSNKVTEKGKDVELRCDPISGHTALYWYRQSLGQGLEFLIYFQGNSAPDKSGLPSDRFSAERTGGSVSTLTIQRTQQEDSAVYLCASRPLGLTNTGELFFGEGSRLTVL.

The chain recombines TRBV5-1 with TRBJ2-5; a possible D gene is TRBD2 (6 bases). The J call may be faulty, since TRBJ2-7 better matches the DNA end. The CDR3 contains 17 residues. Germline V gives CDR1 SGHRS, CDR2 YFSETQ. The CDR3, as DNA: TGCGCCAGCAGCTTGGGGCAGGGAGGAGGAAGACCCTACGAGCAGTACTTC. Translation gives CASSLGQGGGRPYEQYF.

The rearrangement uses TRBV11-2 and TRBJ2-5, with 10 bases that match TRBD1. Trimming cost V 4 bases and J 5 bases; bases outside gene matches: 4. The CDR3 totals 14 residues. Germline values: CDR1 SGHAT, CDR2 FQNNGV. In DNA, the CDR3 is TGTGCCAGCAGCTCGACAGGGGGCCGGGAGACCCAGTACTTC. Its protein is CASSSTGGRETQYF.

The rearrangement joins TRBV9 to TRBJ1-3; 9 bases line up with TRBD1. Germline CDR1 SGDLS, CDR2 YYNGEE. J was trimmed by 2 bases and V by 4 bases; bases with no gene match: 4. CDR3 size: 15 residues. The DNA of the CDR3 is TGTGCCAGCAGCATCGGGACAGGGACTGGAAACACCATATATTTT. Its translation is CASSIGTGTGNTIYF.

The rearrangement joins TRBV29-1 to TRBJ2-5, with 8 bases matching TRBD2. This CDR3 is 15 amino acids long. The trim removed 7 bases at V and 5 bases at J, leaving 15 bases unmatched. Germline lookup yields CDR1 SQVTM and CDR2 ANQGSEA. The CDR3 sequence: CSAFRANSGEETQYF. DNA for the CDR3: TGCAGCGCCTTCAGGGCTAATAGCGGGGAGGAGACCCAGTACTTC.

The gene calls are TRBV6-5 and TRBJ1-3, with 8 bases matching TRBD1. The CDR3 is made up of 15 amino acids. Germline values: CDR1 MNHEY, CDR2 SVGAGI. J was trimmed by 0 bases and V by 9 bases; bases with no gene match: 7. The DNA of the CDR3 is TGTGCCAGTTCACAGGGGGGATACTCTGGAAACACCATATATTTT. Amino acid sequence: CASSQGGYSGNTIYF.

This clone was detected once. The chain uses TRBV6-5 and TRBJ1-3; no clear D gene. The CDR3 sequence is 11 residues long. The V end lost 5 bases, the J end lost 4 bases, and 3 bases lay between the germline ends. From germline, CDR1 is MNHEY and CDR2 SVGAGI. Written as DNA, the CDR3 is TGTGCCAGCAGTCGGGGAAACACCATATATTTT. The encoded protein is CASSRGNTIYF.

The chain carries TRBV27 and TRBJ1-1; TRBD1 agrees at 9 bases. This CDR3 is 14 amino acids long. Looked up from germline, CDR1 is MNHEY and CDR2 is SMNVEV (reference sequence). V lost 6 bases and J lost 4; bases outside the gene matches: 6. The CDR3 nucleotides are TGTGCCAGCAGACAGGGGGCGCATGCCACTGAAGCTTTCTTT. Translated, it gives CASRQGAHATEAFF.

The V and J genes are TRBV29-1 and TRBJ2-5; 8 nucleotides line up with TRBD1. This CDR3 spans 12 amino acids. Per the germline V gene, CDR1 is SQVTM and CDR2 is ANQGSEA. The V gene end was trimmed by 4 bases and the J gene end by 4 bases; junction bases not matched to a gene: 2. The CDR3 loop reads CSVAGGLETQYF. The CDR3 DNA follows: TGCAGCGTTGCAGGGGGCTTAGAGACCCAGTACTTC. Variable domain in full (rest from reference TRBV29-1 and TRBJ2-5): SAVISQKPSRDICQRGTSLTIQCQVDSQVTMMFWYRQQPGQSLTLIATANQGSEATYESGFVIDKFPISRPNLTFSTLTVSNMSPEDSSIYLCSVAGGLETQYFGPGTRLLVL.

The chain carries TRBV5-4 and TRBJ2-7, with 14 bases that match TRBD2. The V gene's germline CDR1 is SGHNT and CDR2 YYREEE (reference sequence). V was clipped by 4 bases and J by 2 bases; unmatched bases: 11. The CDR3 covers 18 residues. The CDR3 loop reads CASSPAGTSGSRAYEQYF. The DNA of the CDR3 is TGTGCCAGCAGCCCCGCGGGGACTAGCGGGAGCCGTGCCTACGAGCAGTACTTC. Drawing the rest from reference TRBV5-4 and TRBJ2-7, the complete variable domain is ETGVTQSPTHLIKTRGQQVTLRCSSQSGHNTVSWYQQALGQGPQFIFQYYREEENGRGNFPPRFSGLQFPNYSSELNVNALELDDSALYLCASSPAGTSGSRAYEQYFGPGTRLTVT.

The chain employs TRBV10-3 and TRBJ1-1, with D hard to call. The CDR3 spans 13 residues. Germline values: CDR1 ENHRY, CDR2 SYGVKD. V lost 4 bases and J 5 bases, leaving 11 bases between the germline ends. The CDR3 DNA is TGTGCCATCAGTGGGCCCGGGGTGACTGAAGCTTTCTTT. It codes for CAISGPGVTEAFF.

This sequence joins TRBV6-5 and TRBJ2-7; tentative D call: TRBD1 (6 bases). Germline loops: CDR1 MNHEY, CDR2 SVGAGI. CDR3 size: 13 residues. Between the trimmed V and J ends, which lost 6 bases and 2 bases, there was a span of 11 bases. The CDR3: CASSRDTTYEQYF. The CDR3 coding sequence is TGTGCCAGCAGCCGGGACACGACCTACGAGCAGTACTTC.

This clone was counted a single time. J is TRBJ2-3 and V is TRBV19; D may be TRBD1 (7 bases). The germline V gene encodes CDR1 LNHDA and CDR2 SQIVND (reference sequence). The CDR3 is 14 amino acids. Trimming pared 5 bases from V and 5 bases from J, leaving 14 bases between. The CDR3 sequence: CASSDQGGRDTQYF. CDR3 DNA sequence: TGTGCCAGTAGTGACCAGGGGGGTAGAGATACGCAGTATTTT.